A single sample is the source of the 12 T cell receptor beta chains below, sequenced in a study of T cells in Graves' hyperthyroidism and ophthalmopathy. RNA transcripts gave rise to amplified TCR beta CDR3 regions. Primed by the HTBI set, a first-round RT-PCR was run on the TCR CDR3. MiXCR was run by TCRdb on the multiplex PCR reads, yielding one entry per CDR3 protein. Here the sample spans under 400,000 distinct CDR3 sequences, less than 15% being singletons. The sequenced sample was blood. The receptors were gathered from a woman under 30 with Graves' hyperthyroidism.

The CDR3 protein is CASSQELASGRETQYF. CDR3 nucleotide sequence: TGCGCCAGCAGCCAAGAATTGGCTAGCGGGAGGGAGACCCAGTACTTC. The chain couples TRBV4-1 to TRBJ2-5; 11 nucleotides match TRBD2. CDR3 size: 16 residues. Germline lookup yields CDR1 MGHRA and CDR2 YSYEKL. Unmatched junction bases numbered 5, after V lost 0 bases and J lost 5 bases.

V gene TRBV4-1 combines with J gene TRBJ2-2, with TRBD2 identical over 8 bases. This CDR3 is built from 17 residues. Germline V gives CDR1 MGHRA, CDR2 YSYEKL. Unmatched junction bases numbered 10, after V lost 1 base and J lost 6 bases. The CDR3 loop is CASSQGPSGGPSGELFF. The CDR3 DNA reads as TGCGCCAGCAGCCAAGGCCCCTCGGGGGGGCCCTCCGGGGAGCTGTTTTTT.

V and J are TRBV28 and TRBJ1-1; 8 nucleotides agree with TRBD1. Germline V CDR1 and CDR2: MDHEN, SYDVKM. The CDR3 totals 17 residues. V shed 1 base and J 0 bases; nucleotides not matched to a gene: 7. The CDR3 reads CASSLFGTGLMNTEAFF. In nucleotides, the CDR3 is TGTGCCAGCAGTTTATTCGGGACAGGTCTCATGAACACTGAAGCTTTCTTT.

This clonotype was seen only a few times. The chain has TRBV20-1 and TRBJ1-2; 8 nucleotides agree with TRBD1. Germline V gives CDR1 DFQATT, CDR2 SNEGSKA (reference sequence). The CDR3 has 15 amino acids. The ends lost 5 bases at V and 5 bases at J; junction bases unmatched: 13. The CDR3 DNA sequence: TGCAGTGCTCATCTGCAGGGGGCGAGGTTTTATGGCTACACCTTC. As protein: CSAHLQGARFYGYTF.

This clonotype came up many times. The rearrangement joins TRBV3-1 to TRBJ1-2; TRBD1 matches 10 bases. Trimming took 2 bases from V and 3 from J; bases not matched to a gene: 3. The CDR3 sequence is 15 residues long. In germline, CDR1 is LGHDT, CDR2 YNNKEL (reference sequence). The CDR3 bases are TGTGCCAGCAGCCAACGACAGGGGGCGGACTATGGCTACACCTTC. Amino acids: CASSQRQGADYGYTF.

At least ten counts were recorded for this clonotype. This chain connects TRBV6-1 to TRBJ2-7, with D perhaps matching TRBD2 (7 bases). The CDR3 contains 14 residues. Germline loops: CDR1 MNHNS, CDR2 SASEGT. V shed 3 bases and J shed 6 bases, with 15 bases lying between them. The CDR3 region is CASSDGEGVVEQYF. The CDR3 DNA reads TGTGCCAGCAGTGACGGGGAGGGGGTGGTCGAGCAGTACTTC.

This clonotype was seen at least ten times. CDR3: CSARQNPSYTQYF. CDR3 coding DNA: TGCAGTGCTAGACAGAACCCCTCATATACGCAGTATTTT. The chain employs TRBV20-1 and TRBJ2-3; no clear D. CDR1 is DFQATT, CDR2 SNEGSKA, per germline (reference sequence). V lost 2 bases, J lost 7 bases, and 13 bases lay in between. This CDR3 has 13 amino acids.

This clonotype has only a few counts. This chain uses TRBV9 with TRBJ2-2; D gene ambiguous. The V gene's germline CDR1 is SGDLS and CDR2 YYNGEE. The CDR3 has 12 residues. The V gene lost 1 base and the J gene lost 7 bases, with 5 bases spanning the gap. The CDR3 loop is CASSVSYGELFF. As DNA, the CDR3 is TGTGCCAGCAGCGTAAGTTACGGGGAGCTGTTTTTT.

There are many counts of this clonotype. The CDR3 sequence is CASSHGQGSYEQYF. DNA of the CDR3: TGTGCCAGCAGCCATGGACAGGGAAGCTACGAGCAGTACTTC. The gene calls are TRBV27 and TRBJ2-7; the match to TRBD1 covers 8 bases. Unmatched junction bases numbered 7, after V lost 6 bases and J lost 3 bases. This CDR3 comprises 14 residues. Germline loops: CDR1 MNHEY, CDR2 SMNVEV (reference sequence).

This clonotype was detected ten times or more. The chain joins TRBV4-1 to TRBJ2-5; 8 bases are a match to TRBD1. CDR3 length: 14 amino acids. With V trimmed by 4 bases and J by 5 bases, 6 bases remained unmatched. In germline, CDR1 is MGHRA, CDR2 YSYEKL. DNA for the CDR3: TGCGCCAGCAGCCCGACAGGGGTAAGGGAGACCCAGTACTTC. Its translation is CASSPTGVRETQYF.

As regards this clonotype: A much more abundant neighbour one base away suggests this may be a read error. V is TRBV3-1 and J is TRBJ2-3; D call uncertain. Germline loops: CDR1 LGHDT, CDR2 YNNKEL (reference sequence). V lost 2 bases and J lost 0, with 6 bases in between. This CDR3 comprises 14 residues. The CDR3 here is CASSQPTSTDTQYF. The CDR3 DNA is TGTGCCAGCAGCCAACCGACTAGCACAGATACGCAGTATTTT.

Many counts were recorded for this clonotype. This chain connects TRBV7-3 to TRBJ2-7; D perhaps matches TRBD1 (6 bases). Germline CDR1 reads SGHTA; CDR2 reads FQGTGA. V lost 4 bases to trimming and J lost 2 bases, with 9 bases between them. The CDR3 sequence is 13 residues long. The DNA of the CDR3 is TGTGCCAGCAGCTACAGGGACCCCTACGAGCAGTACTTC. Translating gives CASSYRDPYEQYF.